The subject of this entry is one TCR beta chain. These data belong to a study of cytomegalovirus exposure and HLA in healthy donors. Primers for the PCR totalled 60 Vbeta and 13 Jbeta. Produced via immunoSEQ multiplex PCR; TCRdb's table is partial and in-frame only. The sample consists of approximately 170,000 clones, roughly 80% of them appearing once. Sequenced sample: PBMCs. The sequence was collected from a female donor in good health and CMV-seronegative.

Here the CDR3 DNA reads TGTGCCAGCAGCTTAGTACTAGCGGGGGCCAATGAGCAGTTCTTC. Protein product: CASSLVLAGANEQFF. The chain has TRBV7-3 and TRBJ2-1; 11 bases match TRBD2. CDR3 length equals 15 residues. The V gene's germline CDR1 is SGHTA and CDR2 FQGTGA. Trimming cost V 2 bases and J 6 bases; bases outside gene matches: 3.